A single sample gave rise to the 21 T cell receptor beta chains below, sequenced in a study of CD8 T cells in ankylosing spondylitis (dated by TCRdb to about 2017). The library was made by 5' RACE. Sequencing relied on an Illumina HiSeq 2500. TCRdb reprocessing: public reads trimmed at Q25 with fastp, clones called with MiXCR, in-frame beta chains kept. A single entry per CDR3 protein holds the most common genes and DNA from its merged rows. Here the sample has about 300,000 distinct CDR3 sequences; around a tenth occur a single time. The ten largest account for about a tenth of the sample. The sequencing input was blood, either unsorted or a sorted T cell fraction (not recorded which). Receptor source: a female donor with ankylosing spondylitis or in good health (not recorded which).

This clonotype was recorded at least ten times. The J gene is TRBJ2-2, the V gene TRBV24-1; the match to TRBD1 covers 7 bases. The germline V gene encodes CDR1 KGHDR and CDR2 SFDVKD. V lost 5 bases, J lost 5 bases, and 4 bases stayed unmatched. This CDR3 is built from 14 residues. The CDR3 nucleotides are TGTGCCACCAGTGCCACAGGGGAGACCGGGGAGCTGTTTTTT. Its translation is CATSATGETGELFF.

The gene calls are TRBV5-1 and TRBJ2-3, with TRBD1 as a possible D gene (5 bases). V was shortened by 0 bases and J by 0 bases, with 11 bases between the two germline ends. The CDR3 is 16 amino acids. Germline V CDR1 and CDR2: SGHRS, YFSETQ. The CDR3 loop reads CASSLGSRASTDTQYF. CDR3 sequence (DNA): TGCGCCAGCAGCTTGGGCTCCAGGGCCAGCACAGATACGCAGTATTTT.

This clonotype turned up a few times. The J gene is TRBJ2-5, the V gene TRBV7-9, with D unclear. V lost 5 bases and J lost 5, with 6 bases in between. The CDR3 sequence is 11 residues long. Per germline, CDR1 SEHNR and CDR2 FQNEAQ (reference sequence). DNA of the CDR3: TGTGCCAGCAGCGGCCTGGAGACCCAGTACTTC. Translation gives CASSGLETQYF.

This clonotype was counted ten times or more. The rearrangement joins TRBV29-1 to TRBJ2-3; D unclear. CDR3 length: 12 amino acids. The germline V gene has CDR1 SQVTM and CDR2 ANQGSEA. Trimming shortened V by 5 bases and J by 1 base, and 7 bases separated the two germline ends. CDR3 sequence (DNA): TGCAGCGTTCGGGTAGGCACAGATACGCAGTATTTT. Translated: CSVRVGTDTQYF.

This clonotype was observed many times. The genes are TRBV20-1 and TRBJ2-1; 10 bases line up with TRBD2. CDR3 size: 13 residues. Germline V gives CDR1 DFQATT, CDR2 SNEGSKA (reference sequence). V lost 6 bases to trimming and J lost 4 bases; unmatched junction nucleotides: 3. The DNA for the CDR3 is TGCAGTGCAACTAGCGGGGCTTACAATGAGCAGTTCTTC. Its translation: CSATSGAYNEQFF.

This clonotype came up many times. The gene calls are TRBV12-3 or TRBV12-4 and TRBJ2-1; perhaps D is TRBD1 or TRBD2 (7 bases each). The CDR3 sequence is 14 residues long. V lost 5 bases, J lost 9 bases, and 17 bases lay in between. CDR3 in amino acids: CASSHTPRGGEQFF. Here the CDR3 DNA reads TGTGCCAGCAGTCATACGCCCAGGGGGGGTGAGCAGTTCTTC.

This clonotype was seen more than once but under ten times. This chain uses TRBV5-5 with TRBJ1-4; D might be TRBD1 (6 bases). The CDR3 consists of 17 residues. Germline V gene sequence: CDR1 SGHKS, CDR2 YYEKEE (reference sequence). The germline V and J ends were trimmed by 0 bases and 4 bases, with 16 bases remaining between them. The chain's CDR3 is CASSLVGAQTFNEKLFF. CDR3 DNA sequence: TGTGCCAGCAGCTTGGTGGGGGCACAGACATTTAATGAAAAACTGTTTTTT. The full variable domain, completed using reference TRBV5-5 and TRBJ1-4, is DAGVTQSPTHLIKTRGQQVTLRCSPISGHKSVSWYQQVLGQGPQFIFQYYEKEERGRGNFPDRFSARQFPNYSSELNVNALLLGDSALYLCASSLVGAQTFNEKLFFGSGTQLSVL.

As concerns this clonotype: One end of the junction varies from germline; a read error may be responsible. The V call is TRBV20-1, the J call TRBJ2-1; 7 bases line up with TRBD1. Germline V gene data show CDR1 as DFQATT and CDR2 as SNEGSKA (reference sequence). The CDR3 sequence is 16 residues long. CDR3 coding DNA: TGCTGTGCTAGCCCGGCCAGGGGGAAATCCTACAATGAGCAGTTCTTC. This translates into CCASPARGKSYNEQFF.

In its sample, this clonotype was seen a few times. CDR3 residues: CATRRGNQPQHF. The DNA of the CDR3 is TGTGCCACGCGACGGGGCAATCAGCCCCAGCATTTT. The rearrangement uses TRBV12-3 or TRBV12-4 and TRBJ1-5; D not certain. V lost 10 bases, J lost 2 bases, and 9 bases lay in between. This CDR3 is 12 amino acids long.

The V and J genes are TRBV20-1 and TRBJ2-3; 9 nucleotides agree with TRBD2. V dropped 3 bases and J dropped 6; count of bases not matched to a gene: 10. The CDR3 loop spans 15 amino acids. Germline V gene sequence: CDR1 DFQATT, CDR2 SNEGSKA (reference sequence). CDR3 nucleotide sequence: TGCAGTGCTAGTGCGGGGACTAGCTTGAAGGATACGCAGTATTTT. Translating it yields CSASAGTSLKDTQYF.

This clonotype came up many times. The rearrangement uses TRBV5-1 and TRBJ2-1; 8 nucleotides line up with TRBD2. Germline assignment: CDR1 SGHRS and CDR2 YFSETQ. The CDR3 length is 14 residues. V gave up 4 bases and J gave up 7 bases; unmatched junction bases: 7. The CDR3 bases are TGCGCCAGCAGCACCGCGGGGGGCGTGAATGAGCAGTTCTTC. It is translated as CASSTAGGVNEQFF.

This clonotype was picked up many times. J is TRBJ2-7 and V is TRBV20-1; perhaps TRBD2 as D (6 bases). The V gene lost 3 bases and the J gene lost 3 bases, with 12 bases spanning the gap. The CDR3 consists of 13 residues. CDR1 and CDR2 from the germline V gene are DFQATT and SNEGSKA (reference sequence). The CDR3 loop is CSASRREVYEQYF. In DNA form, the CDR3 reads TGCAGTGCTAGCCGCAGGGAGGTCTACGAGCAGTACTTC.

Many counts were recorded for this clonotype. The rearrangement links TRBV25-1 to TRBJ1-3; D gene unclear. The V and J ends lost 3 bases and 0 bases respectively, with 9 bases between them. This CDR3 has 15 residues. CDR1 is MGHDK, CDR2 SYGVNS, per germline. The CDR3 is CASSDEGSSGNTIYF. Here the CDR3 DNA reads TGTGCCAGCAGTGATGAGGGATCCTCTGGAAACACCATATATTTT.

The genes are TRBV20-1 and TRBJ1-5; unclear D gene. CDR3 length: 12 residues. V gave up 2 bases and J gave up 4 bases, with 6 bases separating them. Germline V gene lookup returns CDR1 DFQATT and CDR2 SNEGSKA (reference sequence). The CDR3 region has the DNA TGCAGTGCTAGACTCAGGAATCAGCCCCAGCATTTT. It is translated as CSARLRNQPQHF.

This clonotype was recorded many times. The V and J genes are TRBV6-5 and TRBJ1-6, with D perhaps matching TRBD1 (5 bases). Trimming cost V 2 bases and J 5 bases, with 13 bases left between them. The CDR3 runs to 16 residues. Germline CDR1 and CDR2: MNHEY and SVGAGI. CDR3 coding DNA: TGTGCCAGCAGTTACAGAAGGGCCAGGGATAATTCACCCCTCCACTTT. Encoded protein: CASSYRRARDNSPLHF.

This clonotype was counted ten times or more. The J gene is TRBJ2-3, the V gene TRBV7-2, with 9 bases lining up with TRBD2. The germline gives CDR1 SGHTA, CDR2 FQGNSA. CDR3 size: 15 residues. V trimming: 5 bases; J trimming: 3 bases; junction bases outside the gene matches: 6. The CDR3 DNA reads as TGTGCCAGCAGCCCGGCAGCGGGAGGAACAGATACGCAGTATTTT. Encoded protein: CASSPAAGGTDTQYF.

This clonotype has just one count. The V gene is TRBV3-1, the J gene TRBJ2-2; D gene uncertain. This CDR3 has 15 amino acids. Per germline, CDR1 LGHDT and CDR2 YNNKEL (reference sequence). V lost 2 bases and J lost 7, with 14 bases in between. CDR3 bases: TGTGCCAGCAGCCAACAATTGAGCTCGGGCGGGGAGCTGTTTTTT. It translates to CASSQQLSSGGELFF.

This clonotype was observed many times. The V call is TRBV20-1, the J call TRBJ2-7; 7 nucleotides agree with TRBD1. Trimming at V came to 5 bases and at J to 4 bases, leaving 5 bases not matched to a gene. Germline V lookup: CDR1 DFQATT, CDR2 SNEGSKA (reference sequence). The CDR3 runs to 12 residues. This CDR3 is CSAGRGYYEQYF. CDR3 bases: TGCAGTGCTGGCAGGGGGTATTACGAGCAGTACTTC.

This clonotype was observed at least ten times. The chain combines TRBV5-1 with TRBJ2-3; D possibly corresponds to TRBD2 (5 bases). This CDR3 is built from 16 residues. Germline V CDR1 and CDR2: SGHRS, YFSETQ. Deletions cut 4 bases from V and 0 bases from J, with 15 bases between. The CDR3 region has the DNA TGCGCCAGCAGCCTTAGAGGGCCCGCGAGCACAGATACGCAGTATTTT. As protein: CASSLRGPASTDTQYF.

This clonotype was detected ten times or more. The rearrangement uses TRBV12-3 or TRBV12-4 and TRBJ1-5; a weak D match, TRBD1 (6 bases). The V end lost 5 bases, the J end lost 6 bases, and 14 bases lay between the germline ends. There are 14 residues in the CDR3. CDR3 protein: CASSRVGGPQPQHF. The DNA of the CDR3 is TGTGCCAGCAGTCGCGTAGGGGGGCCTCAGCCCCAGCATTTT.

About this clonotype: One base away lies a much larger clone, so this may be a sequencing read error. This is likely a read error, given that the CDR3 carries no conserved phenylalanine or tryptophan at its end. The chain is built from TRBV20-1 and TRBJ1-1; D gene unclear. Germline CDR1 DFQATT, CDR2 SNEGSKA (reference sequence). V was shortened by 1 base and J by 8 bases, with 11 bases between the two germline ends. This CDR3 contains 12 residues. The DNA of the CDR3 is TGCAGTGCTAGAGTCTCCCTCAGGGAAGCTTTCTTA. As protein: CSARVSLREAFL.